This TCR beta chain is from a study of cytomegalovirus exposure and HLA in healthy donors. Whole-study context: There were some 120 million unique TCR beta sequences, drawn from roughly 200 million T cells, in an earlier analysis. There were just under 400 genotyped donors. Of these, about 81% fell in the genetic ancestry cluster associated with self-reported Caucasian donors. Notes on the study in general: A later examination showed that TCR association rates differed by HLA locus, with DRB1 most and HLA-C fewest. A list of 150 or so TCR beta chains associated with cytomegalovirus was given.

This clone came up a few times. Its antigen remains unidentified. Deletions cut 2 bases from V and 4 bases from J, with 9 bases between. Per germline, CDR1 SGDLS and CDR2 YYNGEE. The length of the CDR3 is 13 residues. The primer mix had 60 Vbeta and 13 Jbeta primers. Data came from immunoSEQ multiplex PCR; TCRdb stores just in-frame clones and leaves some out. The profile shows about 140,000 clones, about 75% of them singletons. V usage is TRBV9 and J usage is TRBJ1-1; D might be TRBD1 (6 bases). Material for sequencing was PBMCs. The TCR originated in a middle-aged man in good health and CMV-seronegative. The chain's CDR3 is CASSVKGGTEAFF. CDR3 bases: TGTGCCAGCAGCGTTAAAGGGGGCACTGAAGCTTTCTTT.